A single sample gave rise to the 21 T cell receptor beta chains below, sequenced in a study of blood T cell repertoires in COVID-19. Clones were read by immunoSEQ multiplex PCR, and TCRdb kept only the in-frame ones, dropping some. The table shows about 280,000 clones, with 83% occurring only once. The specimen was peripheral blood. These receptors were taken from a woman in her fifties or sixties who had recovered from COVID-19.

The chain joins TRBV6-5 to TRBJ2-7; D is possibly TRBD1 (6 bases). Germline V gives CDR1 MNHEY, CDR2 SVGAGI. The CDR3 sequence is 15 residues long. Deletions cut 6 bases from V and 1 base from J, with 16 bases between. The CDR3 loop is CASRGDTLGSYEQYF. DNA for the CDR3: TGTGCCAGCAGGGGGGACACTCTTGGATCCTACGAGCAGTACTTC.

The CDR3 spells CASSLEAPNTGELFF. In DNA, the CDR3 is TGTGCCAGCAGCTTGGAAGCACCGAACACCGGGGAGCTGTTTTTT. The V gene is TRBV5-8, the J gene TRBJ2-2; no clear D. V dropped 0 bases and J dropped 0 bases, with 6 bases sitting between them. The CDR3 has 15 amino acids. Germline assignment: CDR1 SGHTS and CDR2 YDEGEE.

The V call is TRBV6-5, the J call TRBJ1-5; D is possibly TRBD1 (6 bases). Germline V gene lookup returns CDR1 MNHEY and CDR2 SVGAGI. V was trimmed by 2 bases and J by 5 bases, leaving 10 bases between them. The CDR3 is 14 residues long. The CDR3 spells CASSYRGGDQPQHF. CDR3 DNA: TGTGCCAGCAGTTACCGTGGGGGCGATCAGCCCCAGCATTTT.

The rearrangement uses TRBV5-6 and TRBJ2-3, with D possibly being TRBD2 (6 bases). CDR1 is SGHDT and CDR2 is YYEEEE in the germline V gene. Deletions cut 0 bases from V and 0 bases from J, with 20 bases between. This CDR3 is 19 amino acids long. The CDR3 loop reads CASSLAGISSGPSTDTQYF. For the CDR3, the DNA is TGTGCCAGCAGCTTGGCCGGGATCTCGAGCGGGCCTAGCACAGATACGCAGTATTTT.

The chain combines TRBV5-4 with TRBJ2-1; 10 bases agree with TRBD2. Germline CDR1 and CDR2: SGHNT and YYREEE (reference sequence). Trimming at V came to 3 bases and at J to 8 bases, leaving 8 bases not matched to a gene. This CDR3 spans 15 amino acids. As DNA, the CDR3 is TGTGCCAGCAGCTCCGCGACTAGCGGGTCTCATGAGCAGTTCTTC. Residues: CASSSATSGSHEQFF.

The chain uses TRBV11-3 and TRBJ2-5; the match to TRBD2 covers 8 bases. The V and J ends lost 5 bases and 4 bases, in that order; junction bases with no gene match: 9. Germline values: CDR1 SGHNT, CDR2 YENEEA. There are 15 residues in the CDR3. In DNA, the CDR3 is TGTGCCAGCAGCCCCGGGGGTCTAGCGGGAGAGACCCAGTACTTC. Residues: CASSPGGLAGETQYF.

A word on this clone: This sequence may be a read error, since a much larger clone differs from it by one base. The chain couples TRBV6-5 to TRBJ2-7; 7 bases fit TRBD2. CDR1 is MNHEY, CDR2 SVGAGI, per germline. With V trimmed by 6 bases and J by 0 bases, 5 bases remained unmatched. The CDR3 has 14 residues. The CDR3 region has the DNA TGTGCCAGCAGCCTGTCTAGCGGCTCCTACGAGCAGTACTTC. This codes for CASSLSSGSYEQYF.

The chain recombines TRBV6-5 with TRBJ2-1; possibly TRBD2 for D (6 bases). V lost 2 bases to trimming and J lost 15 bases, with 17 bases between them. The CDR3 extends over 13 amino acids. CDR1 is MNHEY, CDR2 SVGAGI, per germline. CDR3 nucleotide sequence: TGTGCCAGCAGTTACGGCGGCGGGGCGTTGTTGTTCTTC. Encoded protein: CASSYGGGALLFF.

This clone was picked up a small number of times. J is TRBJ2-4 and V is TRBV3-1 (or the pseudogene TRBV3-2), with 12 nucleotides matching TRBD2. This CDR3 contains 18 residues. The junction had 11 bases not matched to a gene; V was cut back by 8 bases and J by 0 bases. The germline gives CDR1 LGHDT, CDR2 YNNKEL (reference sequence). The DNA of the CDR3 is TGTGCCAGCGGGAGGACTAGCGGGGATCTTCTAGCCAAAAACATTCAGTACTTC. Translated, it gives CASGRTSGDLLAKNIQYF.

The chain recombines TRBV14 with TRBJ2-3; TRBD2 matches at 8 bases. The CDR3 has 15 amino acids. CDR1 and CDR2 (germline): SGHDN, FVKESK. V was clipped by 3 bases and J by 2 bases; unmatched bases: 4. CDR3 in amino acids: CASSHKAGDTDTQYF. The CDR3 DNA is TGTGCCAGCAGCCATAAAGCGGGAGACACAGATACGCAGTATTTT.

The rearrangement uses TRBV5-1 and TRBJ2-5; perhaps TRBD1 as D (6 bases). There are 15 residues in the CDR3. V was trimmed by 6 bases and J by 4 bases, leaving 19 bases between them. Germline CDR1 SGHRS, CDR2 YFSETQ. The CDR3 nucleotides are TGCGCCAGCACCCCCCCGAGGGCAGGGGTAGAGACCCAGTACTTC. Translation: CASTPPRAGVETQYF.

The chain joins TRBV11-2 to TRBJ1-2; D perhaps matches TRBD1 (6 bases). CDR3 size: 14 residues. V was shortened by 1 base and J by 1 base, with 7 bases between the two germline ends. CDR1 is SGHAT, CDR2 FQNNGV, per germline. This CDR3 reads CASSLVQGNYGYTF. CDR3 DNA: TGTGCCAGCAGCTTAGTACAGGGTAACTATGGCTACACCTTC.

This sequence joins TRBV24-1 and TRBJ2-1, with TRBD2 matching 8 bases. Germline V CDR1 and CDR2: KGHDR, SFDVKD. After removal of 2 bases from V and 0 bases from J, the junction contained 2 bases not matched to a gene. This CDR3 comprises 16 residues. CDR3 loop: CATSDSSGSSYNEQFF. The DNA of the CDR3 is TGTGCCACCAGTGATTCCAGCGGGAGCTCCTACAATGAGCAGTTCTTC.

The rearrangement links TRBV7-6 to TRBJ1-4; D gene uncertain. The germline CDR1 and CDR2 sequences are SGHVS and FNYEAQ. The CDR3 length is 15 residues. V gave up 5 bases and J gave up 2 bases, with 12 bases separating them. CDR3 residues: CASSPSGSTNEKLFF. For the CDR3, the DNA is TGTGCCAGCAGCCCATCAGGCTCTACTAATGAAAAACTGTTTTTT.

The chain couples TRBV7-9 to TRBJ2-1, with 7 bases aligning to TRBD2. V shed 6 bases and J 8 bases; nucleotides not matched to a gene: 10. The CDR3 has 14 amino acids. From germline, CDR1 is SEHNR and CDR2 FQNEAQ (reference sequence). CDR3 amino acids: CASSKWGGIDEQFF. Written as DNA, the CDR3 is TGTGCCAGCAGTAAGTGGGGGGGTATTGATGAGCAGTTCTTC.

The chain uses TRBV2 and TRBJ2-7, with 7 bases fitting TRBD1. The CDR3 loop spans 14 amino acids. Germline trimming cut 8 bases from V and 1 base from J; bases unmatched to any gene: 8. CDR1 SNHLY and CDR2 FYNNEI come from the germline V gene. The CDR3 reads CASRPTGVSYEQYF. In DNA, the CDR3 is TGTGCCAGCCGACCAACAGGGGTGTCCTACGAGCAGTACTTC.

The chain employs TRBV2 and TRBJ2-3; a weak D match, TRBD2 (5 bases). The CDR3 runs 12 residues. Trimming left V 6 bases short and J 5 bases short, with 9 bases between. The germline CDR1 and CDR2 sequences are SNHLY and FYNNEI. The CDR3 spells CASSPEGDTQYF. Written as DNA, the CDR3 is TGTGCCAGCAGCCCTGAGGGAGATACGCAGTATTTT.

The chain employs TRBV10-3 and TRBJ2-2, with TRBD1 matching over 9 bases. J lost 2 bases, V lost 8 bases, and 12 bases had no gene match. The CDR3 covers 17 residues. Germline assignment: CDR1 ENHRY and CDR2 SYGVKD. The CDR3 coding sequence is TGTGCCATCGAGAGATACAACAGGGGGCGTAACACCGGGGAGCTGTTTTTT. Its protein is CAIERYNRGRNTGELFF.

The gene calls are TRBV11-2 and TRBJ1-6; possible D gene TRBD1, 5 bases. Deletions cut 5 bases from V and 14 bases from J, with 16 bases between. Germline lookup yields CDR1 SGHAT and CDR2 FQNNGV. The CDR3 has 13 amino acids. The CDR3 sequence is CASSHRGVLTLHF. In nucleotides, the CDR3 is TGTGCCAGCAGCCACCGGGGGGTTTTGACCCTCCACTTT.

The chain employs TRBV27 and TRBJ2-3; a weak D match, TRBD1 (5 bases). In germline, CDR1 is MNHEY, CDR2 SMNVEV (reference sequence). V was clipped by 6 bases and J by 2 bases, with 6 bases between them. The CDR3 extends over 12 amino acids. In DNA, the CDR3 is TGTGCCAGCAGCAGGGCCACAGATACGCAGTATTTT. It codes for CASSRATDTQYF.

In its sample, this clone was seen once. The CDR3 sequence is CASSRGAGEKETQYF. CDR3 in DNA: TGTGCCAGCAGCCGAGGGGCGGGAGAGAAAGAGACCCAGTACTTC. The chain combines TRBV9 with TRBJ2-5; TRBD2 agrees at 7 bases. Looked up from germline, CDR1 is SGDLS and CDR2 is YYNGEE. Trimming took 4 bases from V and 3 from J; bases not matched to a gene: 9. This CDR3 spans 15 amino acids.